The 18 T cell receptor beta chains given below trace back to one sample, sequenced in a study of shared clonotypes between healthy human individuals. Data came from immunoSEQ multiplex PCR; TCRdb stores just in-frame clones and leaves some out. The sample consists of 600,000 to 750,000 clones, around 91% of them appearing once. Sample: memory CD8+ T cells from PBMCs. The subset: CD45RO+ cells pooled with CCR7-negative TemRA cells. The receptors come from a man younger than 35 in good health. Some clones in this sample may be carry-over from other donors' samples.

In DNA form, the CDR3 reads TGCGCCAGCAGCAGAAGACAGGAGTCTTACCTCAATCAGCCCCAGCATTTT. It specifies CASSRRQESYLNQPQHF. V gene TRBV5-1 combines with J gene TRBJ1-5, with D tentatively TRBD1 (6 bases). The CDR3 runs 17 residues. Between the trimmed V and J ends, which lost 4 bases and 3 bases, there was a span of 20 bases. Germline CDR1 is SGHRS and CDR2 is YFSETQ.

This clone appeared a single time. This chain joins TRBV7-9 and TRBJ2-1, with TRBD2 matching over 9 bases. The germline V gene encodes CDR1 SEHNR and CDR2 FQNEAQ (reference sequence). Trimming cost V 4 bases and J 6 bases; bases outside gene matches: 7. The CDR3 totals 15 residues. The chain's CDR3 is CASSSASGEVNEQFF. CDR3 nucleotides: TGTGCCAGCAGCTCGGCTAGCGGGGAAGTCAATGAGCAGTTCTTC.

The rearrangement uses TRBV4-1 and TRBJ1-2, with TRBD1 matching 8 bases. The CDR3 sequence is 15 residues long. Germline V lookup: CDR1 MGHRA, CDR2 YSYEKL. The V gene end was trimmed by 2 bases and the J gene end by 3 bases; junction bases not matched to a gene: 5. The CDR3 is CASSQLTGQDYGYTF. The CDR3 DNA reads as TGCGCCAGCAGCCAACTTACGGGACAGGACTATGGCTACACCTTC.

This clone was picked up one time. The V and J genes are TRBV10-3 and TRBJ2-2; TRBD2 aligns across 12 bases. With 0 bases clipped from V and 6 bases from J, the junction kept 8 bases outside the gene matches. The CDR3 extends over 18 amino acids. Germline V lookup: CDR1 ENHRY, CDR2 SYGVKD. CDR3 sequence reads: CAISESGLAGGPAGELFF. CDR3 nucleotide sequence: TGTGCCATCAGTGAGTCGGGTCTAGCGGGAGGGCCGGCCGGGGAGCTGTTTTTT.

The J gene is TRBJ2-7, the V gene TRBV11-3; D is perhaps TRBD1 or TRBD2 (7 bases each). V was trimmed by 5 bases and J by 6 bases, leaving 11 bases between them. Germline V gene sequence: CDR1 SGHNT, CDR2 YENEEA. This CDR3 is built from 12 residues. CDR3 in amino acids: CASSSGTAEQYF. As DNA, the CDR3 is TGTGCCAGCAGCAGCGGGACAGCCGAGCAGTACTTC.

The chain carries TRBV21-1 and TRBJ2-7; TRBD2, the table's D call, was not compared with the DNA. TRBV21-1 is deemed a pseudogene. The CDR3 covers 17 residues. The CDR3 nucleotides read TGTGCCAGCAGCACCACTGCCCAAGCGGGCAGAACCTACGAGCAGTACTTC. It encodes CASSTTAQAGRTYEQYF.

V usage is TRBV13 and J usage is TRBJ1-3, with a possible D match to TRBD1 (5 bases). Germline values: CDR1 PRHDT, CDR2 FYEKMQ (reference sequence). The germline V and J ends were trimmed by 5 bases and 1 base, with 9 bases remaining between them. The CDR3 sequence is 14 residues long. DNA of the CDR3: TGTGCCAGCAGCCACACAGGATCTGGAAACACCATATATTTT. Protein sequence: CASSHTGSGNTIYF.

The chain has TRBV9 and TRBJ2-7, with 7 bases aligning to TRBD2. V lost 0 bases to trimming and J lost 3 bases; unmatched junction nucleotides: 9. CDR1 SGDLS and CDR2 YYNGEE come from the germline V gene. CDR3 length: 16 amino acids. The CDR3 sequence: CASSVEPASGSYEQYF. The CDR3 DNA is TGTGCCAGCAGCGTAGAACCGGCTAGCGGAAGCTACGAGCAGTACTTC.

This clone was counted once. The chain joins TRBV15 to TRBJ2-3; TRBD1 matches at 11 bases. With V trimmed by 1 base and J by 4 bases, 10 bases remained unmatched. CDR3 size: 18 residues. In germline, CDR1 is LNHNV, CDR2 YYDKDF (reference sequence). CDR3 amino acids: CATSRVSRTGGWSDTQYF. For the CDR3, the DNA is TGTGCCACCAGCAGAGTTAGTAGGACAGGGGGCTGGTCAGATACGCAGTATTTT.

The rearrangement uses TRBV7-9 and TRBJ1-5; 10 bases match TRBD1. Germline CDR1 SEHNR, CDR2 FQNEAQ (reference sequence). This CDR3 is built from 14 residues. With V trimmed by 5 bases and J by 6 bases, 4 bases remained unmatched. The CDR3 nucleotides read TGTGCCAGCAGCCTAGACAGGGGGCTTCAGCCCCAGCATTTT. It encodes CASSLDRGLQPQHF.

V usage is TRBV9 and J usage is TRBJ2-7, with no clear D. Germline CDR1 is SGDLS and CDR2 is YYNGEE. The length of the CDR3 is 15 residues. V dropped 3 bases and J dropped 7 bases, with 20 bases sitting between them. The CDR3 spells CASSEEKGALEEQYF. In DNA, the CDR3 is TGTGCCAGCAGCGAGGAGAAGGGTGCGCTGGAAGAGCAGTACTTC.

CDR3 residues: CASSIQHYGTYEQYF. DNA of the CDR3: TGTGCCAGTAGCATCCAGCATTACGGAACCTACGAGCAGTACTTC. The chain uses TRBV19 and TRBJ2-7, with D unclear. The CDR3 is 15 residues long. The V end was cut by 6 bases, the J end by 2 bases, with 17 bases between. Per the germline V gene, CDR1 is LNHDA and CDR2 is SQIVND (reference sequence).

A single count supports this clone. This sequence joins TRBV5-1 and TRBJ1-2, with D possibly matching TRBD1 (5 bases). Germline-derived CDR1 and CDR2 are SGHRS and YFSETQ. This CDR3 has 15 residues. V was trimmed by 0 bases and J by 0 bases, leaving 9 bases between them. Here the CDR3 DNA reads TGCGCCAGCAGCTTGGCCCAGGGACCTAACTATGGCTACACCTTC. Its protein product is CASSLAQGPNYGYTF.

The genes are TRBV11-2 and TRBJ2-5; D possibly uses TRBD1 or TRBD2 (5 bases each). Matching the DNA end better, TRBJ2-7 makes the J call doubtful. The CDR3 is made up of 13 amino acids. Germline V gene data show CDR1 as SGHAT and CDR2 as FQNNGV. CDR3 residues: CASSLPGPYEQYF. The CDR3 coding sequence is TGTGCCAGCAGCTTACCGGGACCCTACGAGCAGTACTTC.

V gene TRBV4-1 combines with J gene TRBJ2-7, with 7 bases matching TRBD2. J was trimmed by 4 bases and V by 4 bases; bases with no gene match: 10. CDR1 is MGHRA, CDR2 YSYEKL, per germline. The CDR3 runs to 15 residues. CDR3 amino acids: CASSPSGVLWYEQYF. The CDR3 DNA is TGCGCCAGCAGCCCCAGCGGGGTCCTTTGGTACGAGCAGTACTTC.

The chain links TRBV19 to TRBJ2-1; 12 nucleotides align to TRBD2. The CDR3 length is 14 residues. Germline V gene lookup returns CDR1 LNHDA and CDR2 SQIVND (reference sequence). V gave up 8 bases and J gave up 10 bases; unmatched junction bases: 9. DNA of the CDR3: TGTGCCAGTCGACTAGCGGGAGTTCCAGGGGAGCAGTTCTTC. Amino acids: CASRLAGVPGEQFF.

The chain has TRBV2 and TRBJ2-2; D may be TRBD2 (5 bases). V was shortened by 1 base and J by 5 bases, with 14 bases between the two germline ends. In germline, CDR1 is SNHLY, CDR2 FYNNEI. The length of the CDR3 is 16 residues. This CDR3 reads CASSEDGFGVTGELFF. Here the CDR3 DNA reads TGTGCCAGCAGTGAAGATGGGTTCGGGGTAACCGGGGAGCTGTTTTTT.

In the case of this clone: Additional DNA sequences in this sample encode the identical CDR3. The J gene is TRBJ1-1, the V gene TRBV11-3; D is unresolved. Trimming pared 1 base from V and 3 bases from J, leaving 3 bases between. The germline CDR1 and CDR2 sequences are SGHNT and YENEEA. The CDR3 extends over 12 amino acids. CDR3 nucleotide sequence: TGTGCCAGCAGCTTAGGGGACACTGAAGCTTTCTTT. This encodes CASSLGDTEAFF.